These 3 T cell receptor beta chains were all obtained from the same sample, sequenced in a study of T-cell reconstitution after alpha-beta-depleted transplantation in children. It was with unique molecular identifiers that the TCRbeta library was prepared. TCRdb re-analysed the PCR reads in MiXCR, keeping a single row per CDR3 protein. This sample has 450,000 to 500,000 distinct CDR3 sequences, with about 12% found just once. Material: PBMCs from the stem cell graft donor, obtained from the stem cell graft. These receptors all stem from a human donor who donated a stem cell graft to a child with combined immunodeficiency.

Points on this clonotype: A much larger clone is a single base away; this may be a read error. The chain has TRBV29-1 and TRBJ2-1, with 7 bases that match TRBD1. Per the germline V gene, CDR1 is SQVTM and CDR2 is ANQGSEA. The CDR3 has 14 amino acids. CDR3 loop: CGVVTRDSYNEQFF. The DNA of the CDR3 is TGCGGCGTTGTAACACGGGACAGCTACAATGAGCAGTTCTTC.

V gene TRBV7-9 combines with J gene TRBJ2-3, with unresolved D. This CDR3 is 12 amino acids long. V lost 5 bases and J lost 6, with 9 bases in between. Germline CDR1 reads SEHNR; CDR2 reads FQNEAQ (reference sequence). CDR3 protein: CASSRDSDTQYF. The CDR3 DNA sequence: TGTGCCAGCAGCCGCGACTCGGATACGCAGTATTTT.

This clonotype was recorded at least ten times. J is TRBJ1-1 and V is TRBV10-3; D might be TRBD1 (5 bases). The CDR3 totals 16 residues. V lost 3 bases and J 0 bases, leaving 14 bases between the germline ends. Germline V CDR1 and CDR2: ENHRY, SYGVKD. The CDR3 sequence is CAISDPQQELNTEAFF. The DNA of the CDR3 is TGTGCCATCAGTGACCCTCAACAGGAACTGAACACTGAAGCTTTCTTT.